One sample yielded the 8 T cell receptor beta chains listed below, sequenced in a study of human T cells and chemical hapten exposure. TCRdb analysed the RACE reads with MiXCR anew, one entry per CDR3 protein. The data hold around 35,000 distinct CDR3 sequences, with less than 6% observed a single time. Time point noted: healthy volunteer bleed at 6 weeks. The template was total RNA from unfractionated whole blood. The source material was whole blood. These receptor sequences come from a human donor in good health. Some clones in this sample may be carry-over from other donors' samples.

This clonotype was detected many times. J is TRBJ1-1 and V is TRBV3-1; 7 bases map to TRBD1. The CDR3 consists of 15 residues. V shed 4 bases and J 6 bases; nucleotides not matched to a gene: 11. Germline CDR1 and CDR2: LGHDT and YNNKEL (reference sequence). CDR3 nucleotide sequence: TGTGCCAGCAGCCCTACCGGGACAGATGGCGCTGAAGCTTTCTTT. Translation: CASSPTGTDGAEAFF.

A note on this clonotype: A single base separates this from a much larger clone, so it may be a read error. The chain employs TRBV6-2 or TRBV6-3 and TRBJ2-3; D is uncertain. Looked up from germline, CDR1 is MNHEY and CDR2 is SVGEGT. The V gene lost 6 bases and the J gene lost 3 bases, with 4 bases spanning the gap. The CDR3 loop spans 11 amino acids. CDR3: CASSQTDTQYF. CDR3 DNA: TGTGCCAGCAGCCAAACAGATACGCAGTATTTT.

This clonotype was counted only a few times. The chain has TRBV30 and TRBJ2-3; 8 nucleotides line up with TRBD2. J was trimmed by 4 bases and V by 2 bases; bases with no gene match: 20. Per the germline V gene, CDR1 is GTSNPN and CDR2 is SVGIG (reference sequence). The CDR3 runs 19 residues. In nucleotides, the CDR3 is TGTGCCTGGAGTCCCCCCGCGGGTGGCGGGGGGTTGGGGGCAGATACGCAGTATTTT. Amino acid sequence: CAWSPPAGGGGLGADTQYF.

This clonotype was detected ten times or more. The J gene is TRBJ2-3, the V gene TRBV10-3, with D maybe TRBD1 (6 bases). The CDR3 covers 13 residues. In germline, CDR1 is ENHRY, CDR2 SYGVKD. The V end lost 5 bases, the J end lost 3 bases, and 9 bases lay between the germline ends. This chain's CDR3 is CAISQGSTDTQYF. The CDR3, as DNA: TGTGCCATCAGTCAGGGGTCGACAGATACGCAGTATTTT.

This clonotype was observed a handful of times. This chain joins TRBV12-3 or TRBV12-4 and TRBJ1-1; tentatively, D is TRBD1 (5 bases). The CDR3 is made up of 14 amino acids. V shed 7 bases and J shed 1 base, with 13 bases lying between them. The CDR3: CASNTGVPNTEAFF. CDR3 DNA: TGTGCCAGCAATACGGGGGTCCCGAACACTGAAGCTTTCTTT.

There are many counts of this clonotype. The chain has TRBV25-1 and TRBJ2-2; 7 bases are shared with TRBD1. Germline CDR1 and CDR2: MGHDK and SYGVNS. Trimming cost V 4 bases and J 5 bases; bases outside gene matches: 1. The CDR3 runs 13 residues. CDR3: CASSGTGTGELFF. In nucleotides, the CDR3 is TGTGCCAGCAGTGGGACAGGAACCGGGGAGCTGTTTTTT.

This clonotype was counted at least ten times. J is TRBJ1-3 and V is TRBV6-5; TRBD1 matches at 7 bases. Germline CDR1 is MNHEY and CDR2 is SVGAGI. There are 18 residues in the CDR3. V lost 2 bases and J lost 0; bases outside the gene matches: 10. Here the CDR3 reads CASSYTQEAGGSGNTIYF. The CDR3 DNA reads as TGTGCCAGCAGTTACACCCAGGAAGCAGGGGGCTCTGGAAACACCATATATTTT.

The table lists this clonotype with many counts. Because the CDR3's place on the DNA is in doubt, the DNA is left out and the CDR3 is given as listed by TCRdb. CDR3 sequence: CASSFGTGASNSF. This chain uses TRBV12-3 or TRBV12-4 with TRBJ1-2; the D segment call TRBD1 is taken from the table without a DNA check. The CDR3 is 13 residues long, counting both termini.